This T cell receptor beta chain was identified during a study of memory B cells and T cells in multiple sclerosis. CDR3 length: 14 residues. V lost 4 bases to trimming and J lost 6 bases; unmatched junction nucleotides: 3. The germline CDR1 and CDR2 sequences are SGHRS and YFSETQ. Data came from immunoSEQ multiplex PCR; TCRdb stores just in-frame clones and leaves some out. The data hold about 15,000 clones, with 69% observed a single time. Sequenced material: memory (CD45RO+) CD4+ T cells from blood. The genes are TRBV5-1 and TRBJ2-1; TRBD2 matches at 11 bases. The sequence was obtained from a human donor with multiple sclerosis. CDR3 region: CASSTGTSGNEQFF. CDR3 nucleotide sequence: TGCGCCAGCAGCACCGGGACTAGCGGCAATGAGCAGTTCTTC.